These T cell receptor beta chains were read from a single sample in a study of blood T cell repertoires in COVID-19. The data were produced by immunoSEQ multiplex PCR, yet TCRdb's version contains in-frame clones alone and is incomplete. The sample has about 100,000 clones; 65% to 85% are singletons. The sequenced material came from peripheral blood. The receptors derive from a man in his 70s with active or convalescent COVID-19. Each CDR3 is given with its conserved first and last residue. Some rows mark clone size as missing; the rest say once, few, many or name a class of expanded clone.

J	size	V	CDR3
TRBJ2-5	NA	TRBV5-1	CASSISGGESETQYF
TRBJ2-7	NA	TRBV5-1	CASSSRQGPDEQYF
TRBJ1-2	NA	TRBV28	CASSDLEGAGRDGYTF
TRBJ1-6	NA	TRBV15	CATRSGGGSPLHF
TRBJ2-5	NA	TRBV15	CATSRSGTSPAQYF
TRBJ2-7	NA	TRBV3-1/TRBV3-2	CASSPDRTYEQYF
TRBJ1-6	few	TRBV18	CASSPRTFGDSPLHF
TRBJ2-1	NA	TRBV28	CASSARNGGNEQFF
TRBJ1-1	NA	TRBV3-1/TRBV3-2	CASSPTGNTEAFF
TRBJ1-5	NA	TRBV6-1	CASSEAGGVAQPQHF
TRBJ1-4	NA	TRBV3-1/TRBV3-2	CASSNRAGGEKLFF
TRBJ2-5	NA	TRBV28	CASSLGSAQYF
TRBJ2-1	NA	TRBV7-2	CASSLEAGGLYNEQFF
TRBJ1-3	NA	TRBV7-8	CASSLSTGPNQLSGNTIHF